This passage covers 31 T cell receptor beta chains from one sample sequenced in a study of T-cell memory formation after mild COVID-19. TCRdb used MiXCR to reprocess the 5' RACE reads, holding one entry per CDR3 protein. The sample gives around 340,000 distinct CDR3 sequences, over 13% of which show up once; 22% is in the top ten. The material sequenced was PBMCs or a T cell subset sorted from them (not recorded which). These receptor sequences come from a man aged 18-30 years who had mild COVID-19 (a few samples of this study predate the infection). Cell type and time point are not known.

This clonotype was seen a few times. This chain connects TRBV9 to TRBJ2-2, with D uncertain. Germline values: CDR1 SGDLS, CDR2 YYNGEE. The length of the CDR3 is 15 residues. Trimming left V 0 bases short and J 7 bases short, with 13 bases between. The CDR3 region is CASSVGPDWRGELFF. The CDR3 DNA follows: TGTGCCAGCAGCGTAGGCCCCGATTGGCGCGGGGAGCTGTTTTTT. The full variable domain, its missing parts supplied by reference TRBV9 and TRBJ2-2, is DSGVTQTPKHLITATGQRVTLRCSPRSGDLSVYWYQQSLDQGLQFLIQYYNGEERAKGNILERFSAQQFPDLHSELNLSSLELGDSALYFCASSVGPDWRGELFFGEGSRLTVL.

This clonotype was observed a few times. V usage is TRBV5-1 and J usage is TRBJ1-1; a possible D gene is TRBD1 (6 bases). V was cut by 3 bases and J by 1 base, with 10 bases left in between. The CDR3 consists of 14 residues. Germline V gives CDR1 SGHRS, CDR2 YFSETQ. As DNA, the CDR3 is TGCGCCAGCAGCTCAACAGGGCAGAACACTGAAGCTTTCTTT. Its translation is CASSSTGQNTEAFF.

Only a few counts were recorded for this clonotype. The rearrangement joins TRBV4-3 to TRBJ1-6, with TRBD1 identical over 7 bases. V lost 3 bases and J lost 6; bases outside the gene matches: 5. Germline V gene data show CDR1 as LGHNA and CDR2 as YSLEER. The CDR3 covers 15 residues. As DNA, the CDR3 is TGCGCCAGCAGCCAGCAAGGGGACAGTAATTCACCCCTCCACTTT. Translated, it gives CASSQQGDSNSPLHF.

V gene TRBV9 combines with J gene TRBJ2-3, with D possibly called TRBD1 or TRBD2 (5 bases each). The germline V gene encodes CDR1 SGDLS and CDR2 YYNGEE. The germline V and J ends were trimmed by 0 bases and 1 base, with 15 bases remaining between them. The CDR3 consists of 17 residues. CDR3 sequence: CASSVEIPGAGTDTQYF. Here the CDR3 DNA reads TGTGCCAGCAGCGTAGAGATTCCCGGGGCTGGCACAGATACGCAGTATTTT.

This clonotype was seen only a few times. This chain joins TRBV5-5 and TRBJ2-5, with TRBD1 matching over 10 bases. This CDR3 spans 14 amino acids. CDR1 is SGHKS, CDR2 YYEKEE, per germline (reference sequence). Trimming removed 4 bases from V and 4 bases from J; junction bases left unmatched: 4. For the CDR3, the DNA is TGTGCCAGCAGCACACGGACAGGGGGAGAGACCCAGTACTTC. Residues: CASSTRTGGETQYF.

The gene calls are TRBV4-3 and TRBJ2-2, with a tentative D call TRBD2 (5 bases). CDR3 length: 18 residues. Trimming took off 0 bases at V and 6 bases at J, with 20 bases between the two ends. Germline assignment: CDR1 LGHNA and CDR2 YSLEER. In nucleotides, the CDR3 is TGCGCCAGCAGCCAAGAAGTCCTAGCAGATTTTAACGCCGGGGAGCTGTTTTTT. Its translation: CASSQEVLADFNAGELFF.

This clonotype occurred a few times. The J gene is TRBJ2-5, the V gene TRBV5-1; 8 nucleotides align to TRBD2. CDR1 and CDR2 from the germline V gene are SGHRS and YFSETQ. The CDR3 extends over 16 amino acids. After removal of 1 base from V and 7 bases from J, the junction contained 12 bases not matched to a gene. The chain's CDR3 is CASSLLVAGPIMTQYF. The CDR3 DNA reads TGCGCCAGCAGCTTGCTCGTAGCGGGGCCGATAATGACCCAGTACTTC.

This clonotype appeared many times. In nucleotides, the CDR3 is TGCGCCAGCAGCTTGGCGGCGGACGGGGAGCTGTTTTTT. Protein sequence: CASSLAADGELFF. The chain is built from TRBV5-1 and TRBJ2-2; D ambiguous. Trimming stripped 0 bases from V and 7 bases from J, with 7 bases between. Germline CDR1 is SGHRS and CDR2 is YFSETQ. The CDR3 length is 13 residues.

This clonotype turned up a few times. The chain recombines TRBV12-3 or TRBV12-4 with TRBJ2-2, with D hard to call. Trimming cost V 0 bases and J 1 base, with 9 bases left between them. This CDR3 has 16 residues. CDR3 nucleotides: TGTGCCAGCAGTTTAGCGCCAACAATGAACACCGGGGAGCTGTTTTTT. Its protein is CASSLAPTMNTGELFF.

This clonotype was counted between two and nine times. The CDR3 region is CATRASGAETQYF. The CDR3, as DNA: TGTGCCACCAGAGCTTCGGGCGCGGAGACCCAGTACTTC. The J gene is TRBJ2-5, the V gene TRBV24-1, with D uncertain. Between the trimmed V and J ends, which lost 7 bases and 5 bases, there was a span of 13 bases. Germline V gene sequence: CDR1 KGHDR, CDR2 SFDVKD. The CDR3 is 13 residues long.

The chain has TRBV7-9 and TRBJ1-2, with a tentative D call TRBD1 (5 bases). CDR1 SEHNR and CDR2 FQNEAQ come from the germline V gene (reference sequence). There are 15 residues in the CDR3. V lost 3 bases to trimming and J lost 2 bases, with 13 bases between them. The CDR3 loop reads CASSLAGTTNYGYTF. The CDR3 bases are TGTGCCAGCAGCTTGGCAGGGACCACAAACTATGGCTACACCTTC.

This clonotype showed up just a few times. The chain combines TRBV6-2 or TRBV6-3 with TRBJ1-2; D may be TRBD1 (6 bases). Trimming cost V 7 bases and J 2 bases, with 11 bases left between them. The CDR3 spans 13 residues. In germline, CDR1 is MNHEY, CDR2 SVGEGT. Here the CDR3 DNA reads TGTGCCAGCACCATCGACAGGAACTATGGCTACACCTTC. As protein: CASTIDRNYGYTF.

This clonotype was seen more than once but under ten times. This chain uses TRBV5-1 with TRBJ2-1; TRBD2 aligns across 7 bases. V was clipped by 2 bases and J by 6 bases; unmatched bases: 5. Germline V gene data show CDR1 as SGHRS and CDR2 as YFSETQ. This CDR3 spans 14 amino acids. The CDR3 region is CASSFLSGGNEQFF. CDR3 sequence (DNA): TGCGCCAGCAGCTTCTTATCGGGGGGCAATGAGCAGTTCTTC.

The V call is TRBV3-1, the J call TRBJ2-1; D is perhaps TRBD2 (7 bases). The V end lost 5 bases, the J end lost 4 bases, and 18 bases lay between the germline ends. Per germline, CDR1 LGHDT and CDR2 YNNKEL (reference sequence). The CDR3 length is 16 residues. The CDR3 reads CASSKAGGREYNEQFF. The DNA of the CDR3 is TGTGCCAGCAGCAAAGCCGGGGGGCGGGAGTACAATGAGCAGTTCTTC.

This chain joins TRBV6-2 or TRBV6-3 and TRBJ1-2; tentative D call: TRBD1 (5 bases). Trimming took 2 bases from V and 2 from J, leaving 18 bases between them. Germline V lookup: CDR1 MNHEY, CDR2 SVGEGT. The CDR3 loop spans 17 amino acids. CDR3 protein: CASSYIMQGLKNYGYTF. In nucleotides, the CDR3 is TGTGCCAGCAGTTACATCATGCAGGGCTTAAAGAACTATGGCTACACCTTC.

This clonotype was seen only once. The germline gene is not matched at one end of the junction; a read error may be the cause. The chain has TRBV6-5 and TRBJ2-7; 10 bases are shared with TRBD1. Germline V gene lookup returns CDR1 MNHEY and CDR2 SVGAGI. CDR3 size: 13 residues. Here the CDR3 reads CASSLDTGTGENF. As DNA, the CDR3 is TGTGCCAGCAGTTTAGATACCGGGACAGGGGAGAACTTC.

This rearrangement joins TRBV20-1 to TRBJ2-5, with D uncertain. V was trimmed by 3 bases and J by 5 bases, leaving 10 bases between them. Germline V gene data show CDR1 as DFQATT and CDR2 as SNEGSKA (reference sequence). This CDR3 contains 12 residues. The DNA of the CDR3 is TGCAGTGCTAGTTCGTTCAGGGAGACCCAGTACTTC. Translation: CSASSFRETQYF.

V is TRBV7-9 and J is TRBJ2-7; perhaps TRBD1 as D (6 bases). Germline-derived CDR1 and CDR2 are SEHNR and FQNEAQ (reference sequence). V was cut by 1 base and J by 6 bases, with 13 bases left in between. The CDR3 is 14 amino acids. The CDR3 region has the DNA TGTGCCAGCAGCTTAGGGGGGCGCATTCTCGAGCAGTACTTC. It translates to CASSLGGRILEQYF.

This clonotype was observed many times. DNA of the CDR3: TGTGCCAGCATACGGGACAGGGAGGGGACTGAAGCTTTCTTT. Translated: CASIRDREGTEAFF. The V call is TRBV7-2, the J call TRBJ1-1, with 9 bases fitting TRBD1. Germline CDR1 is SGHTA and CDR2 is FQGNSA. The CDR3 spans 14 residues. J was trimmed by 5 bases and V by 7 bases; bases with no gene match: 8.

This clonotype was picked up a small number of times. CDR3 sequence reads: CASSQGTGTFF. CDR3 coding DNA: TGTGCCAGCAGTCAAGGGACAGGCACTTTCTTT. The J gene is TRBJ1-1, the V gene TRBV28, with TRBD1 matching over 8 bases. CDR1 MDHEN and CDR2 SYDVKM come from the germline V gene. CDR3 size: 11 residues. V was clipped by 5 bases and J by 12 bases; unmatched bases: 5.

CDR3 sequence reads: CSARGGSKSYEQYF. The CDR3 DNA is TGCAGTGCTAGAGGCGGCTCAAAAAGCTACGAGCAGTACTTC. The chain employs TRBV20-1 and TRBJ2-7; D is undetermined. This CDR3 has 14 amino acids. Germline-derived CDR1 and CDR2 are DFQATT and SNEGSKA (reference sequence). Trimming pared 1 base from V and 3 bases from J, leaving 13 bases between.

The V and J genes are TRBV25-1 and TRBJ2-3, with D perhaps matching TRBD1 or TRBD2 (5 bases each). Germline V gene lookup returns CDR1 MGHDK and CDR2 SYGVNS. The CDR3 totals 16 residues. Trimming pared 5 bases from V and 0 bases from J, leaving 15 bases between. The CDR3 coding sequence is TGTGCCAGCAGTCCCCATGTGGGGGAAAGCACAGATACGCAGTATTTT. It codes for CASSPHVGESTDTQYF.

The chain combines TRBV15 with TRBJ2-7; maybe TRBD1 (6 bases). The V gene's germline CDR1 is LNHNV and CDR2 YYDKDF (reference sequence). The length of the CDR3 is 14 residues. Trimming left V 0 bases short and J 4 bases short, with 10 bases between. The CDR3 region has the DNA TGTGCCACCAGCAGAGAAGGGGGATCTTACGAGCAGTACGTC. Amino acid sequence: CATSREGGSYEQYV.

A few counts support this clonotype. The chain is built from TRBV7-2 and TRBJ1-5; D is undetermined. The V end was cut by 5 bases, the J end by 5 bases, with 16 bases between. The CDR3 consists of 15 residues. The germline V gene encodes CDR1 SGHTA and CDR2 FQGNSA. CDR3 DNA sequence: TGTGCCAGCAGCGAATATATTTTAGGAGATCAGCCCCAGCATTTT. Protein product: CASSEYILGDQPQHF.

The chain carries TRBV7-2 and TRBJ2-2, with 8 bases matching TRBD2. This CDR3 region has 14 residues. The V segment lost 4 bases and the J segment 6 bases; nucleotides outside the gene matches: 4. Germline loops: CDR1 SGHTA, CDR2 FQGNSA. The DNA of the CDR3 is TGTGCCAGCAGCTCCGTGCGGGGGGCCGGGGAGCTGTTTTTT. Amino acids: CASSSVRGAGELFF.

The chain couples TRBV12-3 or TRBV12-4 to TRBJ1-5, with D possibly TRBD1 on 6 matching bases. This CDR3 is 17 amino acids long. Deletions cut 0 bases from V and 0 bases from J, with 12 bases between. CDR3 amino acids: CASSLAGTIYSNQPQHF. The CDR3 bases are TGTGCCAGCAGTTTAGCGGGGACAATTTATAGCAATCAGCCCCAGCATTTT.

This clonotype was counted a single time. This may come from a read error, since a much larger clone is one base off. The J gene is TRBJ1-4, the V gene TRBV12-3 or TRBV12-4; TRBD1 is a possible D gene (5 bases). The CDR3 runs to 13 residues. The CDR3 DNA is TGTGCCAGCAGTTATTTTGGGGGTGAAAAAATGTTTTTT. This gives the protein CASSYFGGEKMFF.

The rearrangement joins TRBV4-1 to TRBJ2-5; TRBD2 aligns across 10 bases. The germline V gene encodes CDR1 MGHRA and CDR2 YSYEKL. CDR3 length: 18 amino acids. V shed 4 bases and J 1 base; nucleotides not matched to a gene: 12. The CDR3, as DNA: TGCGCCAGCAGCCGCATAGGACTAGCGGTAACCTTCCAAGAGACCCAGTACTTC. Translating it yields CASSRIGLAVTFQETQYF.

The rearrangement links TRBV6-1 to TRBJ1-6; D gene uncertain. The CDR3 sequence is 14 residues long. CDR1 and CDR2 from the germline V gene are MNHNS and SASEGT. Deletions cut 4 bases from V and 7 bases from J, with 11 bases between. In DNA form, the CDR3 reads TGTGCCAGCAGTGGCAGGAGCGCGAATTCACCCCTCCACTTT. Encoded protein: CASSGRSANSPLHF.

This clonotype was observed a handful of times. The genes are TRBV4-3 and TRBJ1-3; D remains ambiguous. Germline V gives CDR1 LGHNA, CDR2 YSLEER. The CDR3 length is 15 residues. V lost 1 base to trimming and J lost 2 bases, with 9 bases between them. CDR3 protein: CASSQGWGAGNTIYF. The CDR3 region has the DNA TGCGCCAGCAGCCAAGGATGGGGAGCTGGAAACACCATATATTTT.

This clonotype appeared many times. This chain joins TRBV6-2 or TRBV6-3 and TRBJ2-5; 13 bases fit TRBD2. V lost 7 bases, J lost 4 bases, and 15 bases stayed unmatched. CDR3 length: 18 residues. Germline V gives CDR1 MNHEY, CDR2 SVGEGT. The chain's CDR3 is CASNPGPGLAGRGETQYF. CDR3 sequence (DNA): TGTGCCAGCAATCCGGGCCCGGGACTAGCGGGGAGAGGAGAGACCCAGTACTTC.